This passage covers 13 T cell receptor beta chains from one sample sequenced in a study of kidney transplant recipient with SARS-CoV-2 infection. TCRdb re-analysed the reads in MiXCR, keeping a single row per CDR3 protein. The table records roughly 250,000 distinct CDR3 sequences, around 28% of them present only once. Material: a blood sample, obtained at baseline and on day 111 from a kidney transplant recipient. The origin of the receptors is a male patient in his thirties who had COVID-19 and was a kidney transplant recipient. The graft donor may have contributed some T cells.

Concerning this clonotype itself: A read error is possible here, since a much larger clone lies one base away. The CDR3 here is CASSSRASHGKTHGYTF. For the CDR3, the DNA is TGTGCCAGCAGTAGTAGGGCCTCACACGGAAAGACCCATGGCTACACCTTC. The chain links TRBV6-4 to TRBJ1-2; D remains ambiguous. Germline CDR1 reads MRHNA; CDR2 reads SNTAGT. V lost 5 bases, J lost 6 bases, and 25 bases lay in between. This CDR3 contains 17 residues.

This clonotype was picked up many times. This sequence joins TRBV3-1 and TRBJ1-2; D is unresolved. The CDR3 contains 17 residues. Deletions cut 3 bases from V and 4 bases from J, with 21 bases between. CDR1 and CDR2 (germline): LGHDT, YNNKEL (reference sequence). The CDR3 loop is CASSHWLTLRKTYGYTF. The CDR3 DNA is TGTGCCAGCAGCCATTGGCTCACCCTTCGAAAGACCTATGGCTACACCTTC.

This clonotype was detected ten times or more. V usage is TRBV20-1 and J usage is TRBJ2-7; 13 bases align to TRBD2. Unmatched junction bases numbered 6, after V lost 3 bases and J lost 7 bases. The CDR3 loop spans 14 amino acids. Germline assignment: CDR1 DFQATT and CDR2 SNEGSKA (reference sequence). The CDR3 sequence is CSASWTSGSGEQYF. CDR3 bases: TGCAGTGCTAGTTGGACTAGCGGGAGTGGTGAGCAGTACTTC.

In this sample, this clonotype turned up many times. V is TRBV12-3 or TRBV12-4 and J is TRBJ1-2; D gene ambiguous. Trimming took 5 bases from V and 4 from J, leaving 23 bases between them. CDR3 length equals 17 residues. Here the CDR3 reads CASSESHTAGKTYGYTF. CDR3 DNA: TGTGCCAGCAGTGAGAGCCACACAGCAGGAAAGACCTATGGCTACACCTTC.

This clonotype was counted at least ten times. The rearrangement uses TRBV24-1 and TRBJ2-5, with no clear D. This CDR3 contains 11 residues. Trimming removed 4 bases from V and 5 bases from J, with 4 bases in between. Germline lookup yields CDR1 KGHDR and CDR2 SFDVKD. The CDR3 nucleotides are TGTGCCACCAGTGAAAGGGAGACCCAGTACTTC. Its translation is CATSERETQYF.

This clonotype appeared many times. The chain carries TRBV4-3 and TRBJ1-2; D unclear. Germline V lookup: CDR1 LGHNA, CDR2 YSLEER. Trimming stripped 5 bases from V and 4 bases from J, with 23 bases between. CDR3 length: 17 residues. The DNA of the CDR3 is TGCGCCAGCAGCAGCTCTGTAGGACGTCGAAAGACCTATGGCTACACCTTC. Protein sequence: CASSSSVGRRKTYGYTF.

About this clonotype itself: A much more abundant neighbour one base away suggests this may be a read error. The rearrangement uses TRBV11-1 and TRBJ1-2; D is unresolved. The germline V gene has CDR1 SGHAT and CDR2 FQDESV (reference sequence). V was shortened by 5 bases and J by 4 bases, with 23 bases between the two germline ends. The CDR3 sequence is 17 residues long. In DNA form, the CDR3 reads TGTGCCAGCAGCGTTTTCCCTAAGGCTGGAAAGGCCTATGGCTACACCTTC. The encoded protein is CASSVFPKAGKAYGYTF.

Comment on this clonotype: A much larger clone lies a single base off, so this may be a read error. The rearrangement links TRBV6-5 to TRBJ2-3, with TRBD1 matching over 8 bases. The V and J ends lost 5 bases and 4 bases, in that order; junction bases with no gene match: 11. The CDR3 covers 16 residues. From germline, CDR1 is MNHEY and CDR2 SVGAGI. CDR3 sequence reads: CASSEDPGQESDTQYF. Written as DNA, the CDR3 is TGTGCCAGCAGTGAAGATCCGGGACAGGAGTCAGATACGCAGTATTTT.

This clonotype appeared many times. This rearrangement joins TRBV28 to TRBJ1-1; a weak D match, TRBD1 (5 bases). The CDR3 extends over 14 amino acids. V was clipped by 2 bases and J by 2 bases, with 9 bases between them. CDR1 is MDHEN and CDR2 is SYDVKM in the germline V gene. CDR3 in amino acids: CASSLRGVNTEAFF. The CDR3, as DNA: TGTGCCAGCAGTTTAAGAGGGGTAAACACTGAAGCTTTCTTT.

As for this clonotype: One base away lies a much larger clone, so this may be a sequencing read error. The V gene is TRBV11-1, the J gene TRBJ1-2, with D unresolved. Germline V CDR1 and CDR2: SGHAT, FQDESV (reference sequence). The length of the CDR3 is 17 residues. CDR3 region: CAGSQIIKAGKTYGYTF. CDR3 in DNA: TGTGCCGGCAGCCAGATTATTAAGGCTGGAAAGACCTATGGCTACACCTTC.

This clonotype was seen at least ten times. This chain uses TRBV12-5 with TRBJ2-3; D might be TRBD2 (6 bases). Germline loops: CDR1 LGHNT, CDR2 FRNRAP. This CDR3 comprises 15 residues. V gave up 1 base and J gave up 4 bases, with 12 bases separating them. For the CDR3, the DNA is TGTGCTAGTGGTTTGGGGGAGGAGCTCGCAGATACGCAGTATTTT. Its protein is CASGLGEELADTQYF.

Turning to this clonotype: A much larger clonotype is one base distant, so this may be a read error. The rearrangement links TRBV10-3 to TRBJ1-5; a possible D gene is TRBD1 (5 bases). The CDR3 runs 14 residues. The germline V gene encodes CDR1 ENHRY and CDR2 SYGVKD. The CDR3 coding sequence is TGTGCCATCAGTGGACAGTTTAGCAATCAGCCCCGGCATTTT. This translates into CAISGQFSNQPRHF.

This clonotype was seen repeatedly, ten times or more. The CDR3: CASSLVMSVMNTEAFF. The CDR3 DNA reads as TGTGCCAGCAGCTTGGTAATGTCAGTCATGAACACTGAAGCTTTCTTT. The chain combines TRBV5-5 with TRBJ1-1, with D unresolved. Germline values: CDR1 SGHKS, CDR2 YYEKEE (reference sequence). This CDR3 region has 16 residues. Between the trimmed V and J ends, which lost 0 bases and 0 bases, there was a span of 12 bases.